The entry below gives a single T cell receptor (beta chain) sequence along with its context. This entry is derived from a study of shared clonotypes between healthy human individuals. The CDR3 runs 16 residues. The germline CDR1 and CDR2 sequences are SGHRS and YFSETQ. V trimming: 4 bases; J trimming: 4 bases; junction bases outside the gene matches: 12. Unsorted PBMC replicate PCRs drew on around 300 ng DNA, representing tens of thousands of T cell genomes. Researchers sequenced unsorted PBMC DNA using ten immunoSEQ deep assay plates. The method was immunoSEQ multiplex PCR; TCRdb's version includes in-frame clones alone and lacks a portion of them. The sample lists approximately 510,000 clones; about four fifths were seen once. Participating donors were healthy, HIV-negative adults free of recent acute infections or vaccinations. Donors comprised only Caucasian adults living in Nashville, Tennessee.

The sequence was obtained from a woman aged 40 to 50 in good health. Some clones in this sample may be carry-over from other donors' samples. Sample: PBMCs. This rearrangement joins TRBV5-1 to TRBJ1-2; 8 nucleotides align to TRBD1. The CDR3 loop is CASSPEAGRGLYGYTF. The DNA of the CDR3 is TGCGCCAGCAGCCCGGAGGCGGGCAGGGGGCTCTATGGCTACACCTTC.